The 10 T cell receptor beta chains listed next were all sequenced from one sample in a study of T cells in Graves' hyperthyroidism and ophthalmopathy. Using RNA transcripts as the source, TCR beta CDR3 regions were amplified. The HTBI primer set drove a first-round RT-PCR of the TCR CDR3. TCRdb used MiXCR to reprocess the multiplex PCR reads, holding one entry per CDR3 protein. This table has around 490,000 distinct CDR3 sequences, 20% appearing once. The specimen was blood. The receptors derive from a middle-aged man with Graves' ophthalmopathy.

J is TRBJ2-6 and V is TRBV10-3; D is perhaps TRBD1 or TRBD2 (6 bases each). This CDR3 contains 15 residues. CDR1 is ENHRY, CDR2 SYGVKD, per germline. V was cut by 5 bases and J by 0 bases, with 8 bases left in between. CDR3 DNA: TGTGCCATCAGTAAGGGGGGCTCTGGGGCCAACGTCCTGACTTTC. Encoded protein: CAISKGGSGANVLTF.

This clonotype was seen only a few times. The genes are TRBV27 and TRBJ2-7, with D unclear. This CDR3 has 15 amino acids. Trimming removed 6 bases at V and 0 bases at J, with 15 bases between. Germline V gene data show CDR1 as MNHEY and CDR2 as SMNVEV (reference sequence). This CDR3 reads CASRLTSDASYEQYF. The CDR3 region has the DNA TGTGCCAGCAGACTGACATCGGACGCCTCCTACGAGCAGTACTTC.

The DNA for the CDR3 is TGTGCCAGTAGTATTCATGGAGGGGGGGCGAGTGAAGCTTTCTTT. Amino acids: CASSIHGGGASEAFF. The genes are TRBV19 and TRBJ1-1; possible D gene TRBD1, 6 bases. V was shortened by 3 bases and J by 7 bases, with 18 bases between the two germline ends. CDR1 and CDR2 from the germline V gene are LNHDA and SQIVND (reference sequence). The CDR3 sequence is 15 residues long.

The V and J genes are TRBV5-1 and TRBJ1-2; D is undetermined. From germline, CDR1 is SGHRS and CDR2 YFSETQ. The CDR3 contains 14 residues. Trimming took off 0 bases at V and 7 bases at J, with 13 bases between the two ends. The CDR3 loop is CASSLAGTVGGYTF. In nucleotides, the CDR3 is TGCGCCAGCAGCTTGGCCGGAACAGTAGGTGGCTACACCTTC.

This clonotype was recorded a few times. CDR3 protein: CSARPPGNTGELFF. The CDR3 DNA is TGCAGTGCTAGACCACCCGGGAACACCGGGGAGCTGTTTTTT. The rearrangement joins TRBV20-1 to TRBJ2-2; D not certain. Germline CDR1 is DFQATT and CDR2 is SNEGSKA (reference sequence). CDR3 size: 14 residues. Trimming cost V 2 bases and J 1 base, with 8 bases left between them.

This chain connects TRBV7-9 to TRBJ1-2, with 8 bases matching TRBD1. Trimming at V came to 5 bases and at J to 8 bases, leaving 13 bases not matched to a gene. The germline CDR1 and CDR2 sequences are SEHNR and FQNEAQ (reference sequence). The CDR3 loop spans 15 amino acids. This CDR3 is CASSPTGTGKLGYTF. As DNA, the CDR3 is TGTGCCAGCAGCCCTACCGGGACAGGCAAACTCGGCTACACCTTC.

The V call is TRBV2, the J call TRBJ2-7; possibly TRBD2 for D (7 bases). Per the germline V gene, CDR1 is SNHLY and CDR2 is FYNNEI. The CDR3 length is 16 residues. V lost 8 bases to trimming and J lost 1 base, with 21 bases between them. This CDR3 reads CASEWGGRLVSYEQYF. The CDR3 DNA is TGTGCCAGCGAGTGGGGGGGGCGGCTAGTGTCCTACGAGCAGTACTTC.

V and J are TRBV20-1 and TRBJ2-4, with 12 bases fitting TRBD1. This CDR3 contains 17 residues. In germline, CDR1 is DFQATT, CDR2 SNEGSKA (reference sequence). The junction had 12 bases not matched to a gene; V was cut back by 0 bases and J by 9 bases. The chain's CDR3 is CSARDRAGQGAESIQYF. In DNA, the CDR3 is TGCAGTGCTAGAGATCGAGCGGGACAGGGGGCGGAGAGCATTCAGTACTTC.

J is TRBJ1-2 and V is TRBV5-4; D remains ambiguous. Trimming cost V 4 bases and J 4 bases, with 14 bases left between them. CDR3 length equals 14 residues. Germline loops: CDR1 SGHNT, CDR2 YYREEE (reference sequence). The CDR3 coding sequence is TGTGCCAGCAGCCCCCGAGCGGCGAGCTATGGCTACACCTTC. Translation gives CASSPRAASYGYTF.

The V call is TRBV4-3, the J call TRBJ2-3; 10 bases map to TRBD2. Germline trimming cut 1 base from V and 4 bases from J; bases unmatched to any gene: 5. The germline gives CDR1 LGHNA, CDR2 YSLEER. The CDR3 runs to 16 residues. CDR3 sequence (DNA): TGCGCCAGCAGCCAAGGGTTTAGCGGGAGGCCAGATACGCAGTATTTT. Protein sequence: CASSQGFSGRPDTQYF.